These 15 T cell receptor beta chains came from one sample sequenced in a study of blood T cell repertoires in COVID-19 (TCRdb year 2020). Library preparation used the immunoSEQ multiplex PCR assay. TCRdb mirrors the immuneACCESS table, restricted to in-frame sequences. Some clones are absent from its copies; in checked studies, under half trace to an unresolved V gene, and the reason for the others is unknown. The sample yields some 50,000 clones; 85% to 95% were counted once. The ten largest clones capture more than 0.8% of the sample. Material: peripheral blood. These TCRs come from a man between 60 and 70 years old with COVID-19, enrolled during active disease.

The chain employs TRBV2 and TRBJ1-5; D is uncertain. Per the germline V gene, CDR1 is SNHLY and CDR2 is FYNNEI. This CDR3 is built from 12 residues. V was pared by 7 bases and J by 5 bases, with 9 bases between. CDR3 sequence: CASTGDDQPQHF. The CDR3 DNA is TGTGCCAGCACCGGGGATGATCAGCCCCAGCATTTT.

This rearrangement joins TRBV19 to TRBJ1-2; TRBD1 agrees at 9 bases. The CDR3 runs to 15 residues. Germline CDR1 LNHDA, CDR2 SQIVND (reference sequence). The trim removed 6 bases at V and 4 bases at J, leaving 9 bases unmatched. The CDR3 is CASRRPQDRGYGYTF. Here the CDR3 DNA reads TGTGCCAGTAGGCGACCTCAGGACAGGGGCTATGGCTACACCTTC.

The V call is TRBV6-2 or TRBV6-3, the J call TRBJ2-1; the D gene is possibly TRBD2 (5 bases). CDR1 MNHEY and CDR2 SVGEGT come from the germline V gene. Trimming left V 4 bases short and J 3 bases short, with 16 bases between. This CDR3 is 16 amino acids long. CDR3 sequence reads: CASSLRASRYYNEQFF. The DNA of the CDR3 is TGTGCCAGCAGTTTAAGGGCTAGCCGCTACTACAATGAGCAGTTCTTC.

This clone was recorded once. CDR3: CASSTPSVEQFF. CDR3 coding DNA: TGTGCCAGCAGCACCCCTTCAGTAGAGCAGTTCTTC. The V call is TRBV5-5, the J call TRBJ2-1, with unresolved D. The germline CDR1 and CDR2 sequences are SGHKS and YYEKEE (reference sequence). The ends were cut back, 4 bases at V and 10 bases at J, with 12 bases in the middle. The CDR3 runs 12 residues.

The V call is TRBV5-5, the J call TRBJ1-6; D is perhaps TRBD1 (6 bases). With 4 bases removed from V and 13 bases from J, the gap between germline ends came to 15 bases. The V gene's germline CDR1 is SGHKS and CDR2 YYEKEE (reference sequence). The CDR3 covers 13 residues. CDR3 sequence (DNA): TGTGCCAGCAGCCCACAGACAGGAGACCCCCTCCACTTT. Its protein product is CASSPQTGDPLHF. Variable domain in full (rest from reference TRBV5-5 and TRBJ1-6): DAGVTQSPTHLIKTRGQQVTLRCSPISGHKSVSWYQQVLGQGPQFIFQYYEKEERGRGNFPDRFSARQFPNYSSELNVNALLLGDSALYLCASSPQTGDPLHFGNGTRLTVT.

J is TRBJ2-1 and V is TRBV7-6; the match to TRBD2 covers 8 bases. The CDR3 is 16 amino acids. Germline V gives CDR1 SGHVS, CDR2 FNYEAQ. V shed 2 bases and J 4 bases; nucleotides not matched to a gene: 7. CDR3 loop: CASSLIAAGGYNEQFF. In DNA, the CDR3 is TGTGCCAGCAGCTTAATTGCGGCGGGGGGTTACAATGAGCAGTTCTTC.

CDR3 residues: CASSLYTGSAIYSNQPQHF. DNA of the CDR3: TGTGCCAGCAGCTTATATACCGGGTCTGCGATCTATAGCAATCAGCCCCAGCATTTT. The V and J genes are TRBV7-8 and TRBJ1-5; D is ambiguous. The germline V gene has CDR1 SGHVS and CDR2 FQNEAQ. V was clipped by 2 bases and J by 0 bases, with 20 bases between them. This CDR3 contains 19 residues.

V usage is TRBV6-5 and J usage is TRBJ2-7; D gene uncertain. This CDR3 is 12 amino acids long. V was trimmed by 5 bases and J by 2 bases, leaving 7 bases between them. Germline CDR1 is MNHEY and CDR2 is SVGAGI. Here the CDR3 DNA reads TGTGCCAGCAGTCAGATGACCTACGAGCAGTACTTC. Amino acid sequence: CASSQMTYEQYF.

This rearrangement joins TRBV19 to TRBJ1-5, with D tentatively TRBD1 (6 bases). Germline loops: CDR1 LNHDA, CDR2 SQIVND (reference sequence). CDR3 size: 14 residues. V dropped 8 bases and J dropped 8 bases, with 19 bases sitting between them. The DNA for the CDR3 is TGTGCCAGTTCGGACAGCGGGGGGAGTGAGCCCCAGCATTTT. It specifies CASSDSGGSEPQHF. Full variable domain (missing parts from reference TRBV19 and TRBJ1-5): DGGITQSPKYLFRKEGQNVTLSCEQNLNHDAMYWYRQDPGQGLRLIYYSQIVNDFQKGDIAEGYSVSREKKESFPLTVTSAQKNPTAFYLCASSDSGGSEPQHFGDGTRLSIL.

The chain couples TRBV5-4 to TRBJ2-1; 8 nucleotides agree with TRBD1. Trimming removed 0 bases from V and 3 bases from J; junction bases left unmatched: 5. This CDR3 region has 16 residues. Germline CDR1 SGHNT, CDR2 YYREEE (reference sequence). CDR3 DNA: TGTGCCAGCAGCTTGGGCCGGGACAGGCACTACAATGAGCAGTTCTTC. Translation: CASSLGRDRHYNEQFF.

V gene TRBV28 combines with J gene TRBJ1-5; maybe TRBD1 (5 bases). The CDR3 totals 15 residues. V gave up 6 bases and J gave up 0 bases, with 12 bases separating them. Germline loops: CDR1 MDHEN, CDR2 SYDVKM. The CDR3: CASRGAENSNQPQHF. CDR3 nucleotide sequence: TGTGCCAGCAGAGGGGCAGAAAATAGCAATCAGCCCCAGCATTTT.

The V and J genes are TRBV19 and TRBJ1-1; 10 bases match TRBD1. Losses at the gene ends were 3 bases for V and 5 bases for J; bases not matched to a gene: 0. This CDR3 region has 13 residues. The germline V gene has CDR1 LNHDA and CDR2 SQIVND (reference sequence). The CDR3 loop is CASSMGQGTEAFF. The CDR3 nucleotides read TGTGCCAGTAGTATGGGACAGGGGACTGAAGCTTTCTTT.

Only one count was recorded for this clone. The CDR3, as DNA: TGCAGCGTTGAAGATCCAACAGGAGGGATTGAAAAACTGTTTTTT. The encoded protein is CSVEDPTGGIEKLFF. The V gene is TRBV29-1, the J gene TRBJ1-4, with D possibly matching TRBD1 (5 bases). V lost 0 bases and J lost 7, with 15 bases in between. Germline lookup yields CDR1 SQVTM and CDR2 ANQGSEA. This CDR3 region has 15 residues.

The chain uses TRBV15 and TRBJ1-5, with 7 bases aligning to TRBD1. This CDR3 contains 15 residues. The germline V gene has CDR1 LNHNV and CDR2 YYDKDF (reference sequence). With 1 base clipped from V and 6 bases from J, the junction kept 6 bases outside the gene matches. The CDR3 spells CATSRGNRGGQPQHF. The CDR3 bases are TGTGCCACCAGCAGAGGCAACAGGGGAGGTCAGCCCCAGCATTTT.

CDR3 sequence: CASTLTHGDSPLHF. CDR3 bases: TGCGCCAGCACCCTCACTCATGGAGATTCACCCCTCCACTTT. The chain combines TRBV4-1 with TRBJ1-6; no firm D call. CDR1 MGHRA and CDR2 YSYEKL come from the germline V gene. Trimming pared 7 bases from V and 8 bases from J, leaving 15 bases between. The CDR3 runs 14 residues.